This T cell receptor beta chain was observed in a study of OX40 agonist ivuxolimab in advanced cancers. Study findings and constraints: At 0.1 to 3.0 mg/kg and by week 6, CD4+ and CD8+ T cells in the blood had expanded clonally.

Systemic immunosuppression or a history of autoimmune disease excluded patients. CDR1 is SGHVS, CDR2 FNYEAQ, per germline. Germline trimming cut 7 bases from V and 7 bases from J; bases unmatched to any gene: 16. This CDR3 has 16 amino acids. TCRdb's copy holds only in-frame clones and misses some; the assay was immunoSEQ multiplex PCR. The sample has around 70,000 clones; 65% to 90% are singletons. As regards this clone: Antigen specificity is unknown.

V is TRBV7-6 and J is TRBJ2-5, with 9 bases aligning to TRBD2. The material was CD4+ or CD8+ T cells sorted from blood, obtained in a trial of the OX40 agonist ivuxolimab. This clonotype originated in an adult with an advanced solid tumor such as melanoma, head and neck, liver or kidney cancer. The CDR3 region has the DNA TGTGCCAGCAACCCCTCGTCAGCGGGGGGATTCGGGACCCAGTACTTC. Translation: CASNPSSAGGFGTQYF.